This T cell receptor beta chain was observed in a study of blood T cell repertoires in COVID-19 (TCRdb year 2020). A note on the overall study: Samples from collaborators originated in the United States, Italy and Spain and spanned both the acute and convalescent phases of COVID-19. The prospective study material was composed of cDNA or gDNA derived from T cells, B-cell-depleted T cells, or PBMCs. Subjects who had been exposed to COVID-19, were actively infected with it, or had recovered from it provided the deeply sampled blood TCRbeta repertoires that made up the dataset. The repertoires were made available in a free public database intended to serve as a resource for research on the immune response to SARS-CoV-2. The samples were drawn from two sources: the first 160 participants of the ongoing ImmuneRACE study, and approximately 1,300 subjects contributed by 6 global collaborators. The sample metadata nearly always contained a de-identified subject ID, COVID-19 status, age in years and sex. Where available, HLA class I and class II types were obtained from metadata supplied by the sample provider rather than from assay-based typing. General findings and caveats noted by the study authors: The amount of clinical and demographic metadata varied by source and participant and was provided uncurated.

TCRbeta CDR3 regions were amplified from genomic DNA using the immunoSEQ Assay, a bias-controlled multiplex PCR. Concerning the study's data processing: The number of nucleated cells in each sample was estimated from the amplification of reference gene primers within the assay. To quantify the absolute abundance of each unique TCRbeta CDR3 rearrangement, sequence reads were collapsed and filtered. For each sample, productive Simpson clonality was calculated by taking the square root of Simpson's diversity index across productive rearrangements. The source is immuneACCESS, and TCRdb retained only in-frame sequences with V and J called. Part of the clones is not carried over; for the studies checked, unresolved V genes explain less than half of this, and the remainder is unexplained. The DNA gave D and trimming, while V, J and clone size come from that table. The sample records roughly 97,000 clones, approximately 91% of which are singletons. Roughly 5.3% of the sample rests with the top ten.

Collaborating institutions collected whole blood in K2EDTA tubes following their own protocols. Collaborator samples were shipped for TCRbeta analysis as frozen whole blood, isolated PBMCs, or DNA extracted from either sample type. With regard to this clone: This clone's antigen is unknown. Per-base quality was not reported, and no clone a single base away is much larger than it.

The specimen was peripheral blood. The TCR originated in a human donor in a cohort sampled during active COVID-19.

Read as DNA, the sequence is TGTGCCAGCAATTGGGACAGGGGGTTCTACACCTTC. Its coded protein is CASNWDRGFYTF. The sequence links TRBV28 to TRBJ1-2, and TRBD1 aligns with 11 junction nucleotides. The germline V and J ends show losses of 7 bases and 10 bases respectively, and no gene match explains 5 bases of the junction. Reading the germline V gene gives CDR1 MDHEN and CDR2 SYDVKM. Reading from cysteine to phenylalanine, the CDR3 counts 12 amino acids. The DNA shown is the 36-base CDR3, in frame from base 1.